This T cell receptor beta chain was recovered during a study of response to subunit inactivated influenza vaccine. Whole-study findings and limits: Authors proposed each seasonal influenza vaccination draws in few new T cells.

V dropped 5 bases and J dropped 2 bases, with 19 bases sitting between them. Germline-derived CDR1 and CDR2 are MDHEN and SYDVKM. This CDR3 has 17 residues. MiXCR, run by TCRdb on the RT-PCR reads, gives a single entry per CDR3 protein. Among about 190,000 distinct CDR3 sequences listed, 14% were seen once. The table lists this clonotype with many counts. Its target is not known. The source was CD8+ T cells sorted from PBMCs, collected more than 4 days after vaccination. The V gene is TRBV28, the J gene TRBJ1-5, with a tentative D call TRBD1 (5 bases). The sequence derives from a man aged 50-59 years who received an inactivated influenza vaccine. CDR3 loop: CASSPTHMSGRNQPQHF. CDR3 in DNA: TGTGCCAGCAGTCCAACCCATATGTCGGGACGCAATCAGCCCCAGCATTTT. Filled out from reference TRBV28 and TRBJ1-5, the complete variable domain reads DVKVTQSSRYLVKRTGEKVFLECVQDMDHENMFWYRQDPGLGLRLIYFSYDVKMKEKGDIPEGYSVSREKKERFSLILESASTNQTSMYLCASSPTHMSGRNQPQHFGDGTRLSIL.